These 3 T cell receptor beta chains came from one sample sequenced in a study of blood T cell repertoires in COVID-19. Some clones are missing from TCRdb's copy, which holds only in-frame ones; the method was immunoSEQ multiplex PCR. The data show roughly 200,000 clones, approximately 82% seen once. What was sequenced was peripheral blood. The receptors here all came from a human donor in a cohort sampled during active COVID-19.

The chain carries TRBV29-1 and TRBJ1-5; tentative D call: TRBD1 (6 bases). This CDR3 contains 13 residues. Trimming pared 4 bases from V and 3 bases from J, leaving 10 bases between. Germline V CDR1 and CDR2: SQVTM, ANQGSEA. The CDR3 is CSVADRYNQPQHF. The CDR3 DNA is TGCAGCGTTGCCGACAGGTACAATCAGCCCCAGCATTTT.

On this clone: Additional DNA sequences in this sample encode the identical CDR3. The J gene is TRBJ1-3, the V gene TRBV9; D is uncertain. Between the trimmed V and J ends, which lost 1 base and 0 bases, there was a span of 8 bases. Germline CDR1 reads SGDLS; CDR2 reads YYNGEE. CDR3 size: 15 residues. CDR3 DNA: TGTGCCAGCAGCGTAAATCCTAGCTCTGGAAACACCATATATTTT. This gives the protein CASSVNPSSGNTIYF.

The gene calls are TRBV30 and TRBJ2-2; D might be TRBD2 (6 bases). Trimming removed 3 bases from V and 1 base from J, with 9 bases in between. This CDR3 contains 14 residues. CDR1 GTSNPN and CDR2 SVGIG come from the germline V gene (reference sequence). The CDR3 sequence is CAWSGGLNTGELFF. CDR3 coding DNA: TGTGCCTGGAGCGGGGGATTGAACACCGGGGAGCTGTTTTTT.